A single sample is the source of the 27 T cell receptor beta chains below, sequenced in a study of shared clonotypes between healthy human individuals. Clones were sequenced by immunoSEQ multiplex PCR, and TCRdb holds only the in-frame ones, with some missing. The sample contains over a million clones, around 74% of which appear only once. The specimen sequenced was memory CD4+ T cells sorted from blood. Subset here: CD45RA-negative fraction. Receptors originate from a man younger than 35 in good health.

This chain joins TRBV11-2 and TRBJ1-3; 10 bases fit TRBD1. CDR3 length equals 15 residues. Trimming at V came to 5 bases and at J to 3 bases, leaving 4 bases not matched to a gene. Germline V gene sequence: CDR1 SGHAT, CDR2 FQNNGV. CDR3 in amino acids: CASSGTGAHGNTIYF. For the CDR3, the DNA is TGTGCCAGCAGCGGGACAGGGGCCCATGGAAACACCATATATTTT.

V is TRBV27 and J is TRBJ2-1, with 11 nucleotides matching TRBD1. V lost 4 bases and J lost 5; bases outside the gene matches: 7. Germline CDR1 MNHEY, CDR2 SMNVEV (reference sequence). CDR3 length: 16 residues. The CDR3 here is CASSWRPGQGDNEQFF. CDR3 DNA sequence: TGTGCCAGCAGTTGGAGACCGGGACAGGGGGACAATGAGCAGTTCTTC.

The J gene is TRBJ1-2, the V gene TRBV6-5; D unresolved. The CDR3 contains 14 residues. The germline V gene encodes CDR1 MNHEY and CDR2 SVGAGI. V lost 8 bases and J lost 8, with 21 bases in between. This CDR3 reads CASSVGSKGVGYTF. The CDR3 coding sequence is TGTGCCAGCTCCGTCGGCTCTAAGGGTGTGGGCTACACCTTC.

The genes are TRBV10-3 and TRBJ1-1, with 7 bases aligning to TRBD1. Trimming removed 3 bases from V and 6 bases from J; junction bases left unmatched: 7. Germline V gene sequence: CDR1 ENHRY, CDR2 SYGVKD. The CDR3 extends over 14 amino acids. Here the CDR3 reads CAISESRGKSEAFF. CDR3 nucleotide sequence: TGTGCCATCAGTGAAAGCAGGGGGAAGTCTGAAGCTTTCTTT.

The CDR3 reads CASSLQTGGHQPQHF. CDR3 nucleotide sequence: TGTGCCAGCAGCCTCCAGACAGGGGGTCATCAGCCCCAGCATTTT. The gene calls are TRBV7-2 and TRBJ1-5; 9 bases match TRBD1. V lost 5 bases, J lost 5 bases, and 7 bases stayed unmatched. Germline V lookup: CDR1 SGHTA, CDR2 FQGNSA. The CDR3 length is 15 residues.

The chain couples TRBV5-1 to TRBJ2-3; 13 nucleotides line up with TRBD2. CDR3 length: 19 residues. Germline V lookup: CDR1 SGHRS, CDR2 YFSETQ. V gave up 0 bases and J gave up 4 bases; unmatched junction bases: 11. In DNA form, the CDR3 reads TGCGCCAGCAGCTTGGCACGGACTAGCGGGAGAGGGGCCCCAGATACGCAGTATTTT. Translated: CASSLARTSGRGAPDTQYF.

The rearrangement joins TRBV2 to TRBJ1-1; weak D call: TRBD1 (6 bases). The CDR3 is made up of 14 amino acids. Germline CDR1 is SNHLY and CDR2 is FYNNEI. The ends were cut back, 6 bases at V and 0 bases at J, with 11 bases in the middle. The DNA for the CDR3 is TGTGCCAGCAGCAAGAGGACAGTGAACACTGAAGCTTTCTTT. Encoded protein: CASSKRTVNTEAFF.

Of note for this clone: Other DNA sequences in the same sample also yield this CDR3. The genes are TRBV6-5 and TRBJ1-3, with D maybe TRBD1 (5 bases). From germline, CDR1 is MNHEY and CDR2 SVGAGI. The V end was cut by 6 bases, the J end by 0 bases, with 6 bases between. The CDR3 totals 13 residues. The CDR3 spells CASRRGSGNTIYF. For the CDR3, the DNA is TGTGCCAGCAGAAGGGGCTCTGGAAACACCATATATTTT.

This chain uses TRBV6-6 with TRBJ1-2, with a possible D match to TRBD1 (5 bases). This CDR3 contains 13 residues. With 6 bases removed from V and 9 bases from J, the gap between germline ends came to 17 bases. The germline V gene encodes CDR1 MNHNY and CDR2 SVGAGI (reference sequence). Here the CDR3 DNA reads TGTGCCAGCAGACAGGACGTGTGGGGAAGCTACACCTTC. This gives the protein CASRQDVWGSYTF.

V gene TRBV27 combines with J gene TRBJ1-5; D perhaps matches TRBD1 (5 bases). This CDR3 has 15 amino acids. CDR1 and CDR2 from the germline V gene are MNHEY and SMNVEV (reference sequence). V was trimmed by 2 bases and J by 5 bases, leaving 13 bases between them. The CDR3 DNA sequence: TGTGCCAGCAGTTTACTCTGGGCGGGGGATCAGCCCCAGCATTTT. This gives the protein CASSLLWAGDQPQHF.

The table lists this clone with a few counts. The V gene is TRBV30, the J gene TRBJ2-2; D unresolved. V was clipped by 1 base and J by 7 bases, with 4 bases between them. Germline CDR1 and CDR2: GTSNPN and SVGIG (reference sequence). The CDR3 loop spans 11 amino acids. The CDR3 reads CAWSGGGELFF. As DNA, the CDR3 is TGTGCCTGGAGTGGGGGCGGGGAGCTGTTTTTT.

V and J are TRBV5-5 and TRBJ2-7; possible D gene TRBD1, 6 bases. CDR3 length equals 12 residues. Deletions cut 3 bases from V and 4 bases from J, with 8 bases between. Germline V CDR1 and CDR2: SGHKS, YYEKEE (reference sequence). CDR3 sequence: CASSSTGYEQYF. DNA for the CDR3: TGTGCCAGCAGCTCCACAGGGTACGAGCAGTACTTC.

The chain employs TRBV19 and TRBJ2-2; TRBD1 matches 8 bases. This CDR3 comprises 15 residues. V was clipped by 9 bases and J by 1 base; unmatched bases: 7. Per germline, CDR1 LNHDA and CDR2 SQIVND (reference sequence). The CDR3 coding sequence is TGTGCCAGCAGCGACAGGGGCCGGAACACCGGGGAGCTGTTTTTT. It yields the protein CASSDRGRNTGELFF. The variable domain in full, with the rest retrieved from reference TRBV19 and TRBJ2-2, is DGGITQSPKYLFRKEGQNVTLSCEQNLNHDAMYWYRQDPGQGLRLIYYSQIVNDFQKGDIAEGYSVSREKKESFPLTVTSAQKNPTAFYLCASSDRGRNTGELFFGEGSRLTVL.

The CDR3 sequence: CASSPDTVYTEAFF. The CDR3, as DNA: TGCGCCAGCAGCCCTGACACTGTTTACACTGAAGCTTTCTTT. This chain links TRBV5-1 with TRBJ1-1; D is unresolved. The CDR3 length is 14 residues. Germline values: CDR1 SGHRS, CDR2 YFSETQ. The V end was cut by 4 bases, the J end by 3 bases, with 13 bases between. Based on the CDR3 plus reference TRBV5-1 and TRBJ1-1, the full variable domain is KAGVTQTPRYLIKTRGQQVTLSCSPISGHRSVSWYQQTPGQGLQFLFEYFSETQRNKGNFPGRFSGRQFSNSRSEMNVSTLELGDSALYLCASSPDTVYTEAFFGQGTRLTVV.

A remark on this clone: Other DNA sequences in this specimen translate into the identical CDR3. CDR3 amino acids: CASSVDPGGTEAFF. The CDR3 bases are TGTGCCAGCAGCGTAGACCCCGGTGGGACTGAAGCTTTCTTT. This chain links TRBV9 with TRBJ1-1; D gene ambiguous. This CDR3 has 14 residues. V was clipped by 0 bases and J by 5 bases, with 11 bases between them. Germline V lookup: CDR1 SGDLS, CDR2 YYNGEE.

J is TRBJ2-5 and V is TRBV7-3, with 8 bases aligning to TRBD1. The length of the CDR3 is 15 residues. Germline V CDR1 and CDR2: SGHTA, FQGTGA. With 5 bases clipped from V and 2 bases from J, the junction kept 7 bases outside the gene matches. DNA for the CDR3: TGTGCCAGCAGCCGTGGACAGGGAAGGCAAGAGACCCAGTACTTC. The encoded protein is CASSRGQGRQETQYF. Filled out from reference TRBV7-3 and TRBJ2-5, the complete variable domain reads GAGVSQTPSNKVTEKGKYVELRCDPISGHTALYWYRQSLGQGPEFLIYFQGTGAADDSGLPNDRFFAVRPEGSVSTLKIQRTERGDSAVYLCASSRGQGRQETQYFGPGTRLLVL.

The gene calls are TRBV2 and TRBJ2-4; D remains ambiguous. The CDR3 has 12 residues. Between the trimmed V and J ends, which lost 3 bases and 8 bases, there was a span of 8 bases. The germline CDR1 and CDR2 sequences are SNHLY and FYNNEI. Written as DNA, the CDR3 is TGTGCCAGCAGTGAGCAAGCTGACATTCAGTACTTC. It translates to CASSEQADIQYF.

The chain carries TRBV7-9 and TRBJ1-2; D is unclear. Trimming stripped 5 bases from V and 8 bases from J, with 15 bases between. The CDR3 extends over 13 amino acids. Germline-derived CDR1 and CDR2 are SEHNR and FQNEAQ (reference sequence). The CDR3 is CASSHDAPVGYTF. The DNA for the CDR3 is TGTGCCAGCAGCCACGACGCCCCCGTGGGCTACACCTTC.

The CDR3 spells CASSSEGVYGNTIYF. In DNA, the CDR3 is TGTGCCAGCAGCTCCGAGGGAGTATATGGAAACACCATATATTTT. The J gene is TRBJ1-3, the V gene TRBV7-6; no clear D gene. Germline CDR1 reads SGHVS; CDR2 reads FNYEAQ. V was shortened by 4 bases and J by 3 bases, with 13 bases between the two germline ends. The CDR3 consists of 15 residues.

Concerning this clone itself: This likely traces to a read error, being one base from a far larger clone. The rearrangement links TRBV6-6 to TRBJ2-3; TRBD2 is a possible D gene (5 bases). V lost 6 bases and J lost 4, with 14 bases in between. The CDR3 extends over 14 amino acids. Germline CDR1 MNHNY, CDR2 SVGAGI (reference sequence). The CDR3 protein is CASSDRGSADTQYF. The DNA of the CDR3 is TGTGCCAGCAGCGACCGGGGTAGCGCAGATACGCAGTATTTT.

The rearrangement links TRBV29-1 to TRBJ1-1; the match to TRBD1 covers 8 bases. Germline CDR1 and CDR2: SQVTM and ANQGSEA. CDR3 size: 14 residues. The junction had 6 bases not matched to a gene; V was cut back by 6 bases and J by 0 bases. Written as DNA, the CDR3 is TGCAGCGTCGACCGGACAGGGCTGAACACTGAAGCTTTCTTT. It yields the protein CSVDRTGLNTEAFF.

This clone was counted once. V usage is TRBV19 and J usage is TRBJ1-2; no clear D gene. This CDR3 spans 15 amino acids. V dropped 5 bases and J dropped 5 bases, with 18 bases sitting between them. Germline lookup yields CDR1 LNHDA and CDR2 SQIVND (reference sequence). The CDR3 sequence is CASSVKLGGSYGYTF. The CDR3 coding sequence is TGTGCCAGTAGTGTTAAATTGGGCGGGAGTTATGGCTACACCTTC. The whole variable domain, remainder taken from reference TRBV19 and TRBJ1-2, is DGGITQSPKYLFRKEGQNVTLSCEQNLNHDAMYWYRQDPGQGLRLIYYSQIVNDFQKGDIAEGYSVSREKKESFPLTVTSAQKNPTAFYLCASSVKLGGSYGYTFGSGTRLTVV.

The chain is built from TRBV5-6 and TRBJ2-3; D gene ambiguous. Trimming took off 4 bases at V and 1 base at J, with 7 bases between the two ends. The CDR3 is 13 amino acids. CDR1 and CDR2 from the germline V gene are SGHDT and YYEEEE. This chain's CDR3 is CASSRAGTDTQYF. In nucleotides, the CDR3 is TGTGCCAGCAGCCGGGCGGGCACAGATACGCAGTATTTT.

The chain carries TRBV28 and TRBJ1-6; D gene uncertain. Trimming removed 6 bases at V and 7 bases at J, with 10 bases between. The CDR3 spans 13 residues. Germline CDR1 is MDHEN and CDR2 is SYDVKM. This CDR3 is CASSPSGNSPLHF. In nucleotides, the CDR3 is TGTGCCAGCAGCCCCAGCGGGAATTCACCCCTCCACTTT.

V usage is TRBV29-1 and J usage is TRBJ2-7, with D hard to call. The CDR3 sequence is 12 residues long. V gave up 7 bases and J gave up 3 bases, with 13 bases separating them. Germline V gene sequence: CDR1 SQVTM, CDR2 ANQGSEA. The DNA of the CDR3 is TGCAGCGCCGGACCAGCAGGCTACGAGCAGTACTTC. Amino acids: CSAGPAGYEQYF.

The V gene is TRBV4-1, the J gene TRBJ2-1; tentative D call: TRBD2 (5 bases). Between the trimmed V and J ends, which lost 0 bases and 6 bases, there was a span of 9 bases. Germline values: CDR1 MGHRA, CDR2 YSYEKL. CDR3 length: 14 residues. DNA of the CDR3: TGCGCCAGCAGCCAAGACGCACTAGTCAATGAGCAGTTCTTC. Its translation: CASSQDALVNEQFF.

The rearrangement links TRBV7-2 to TRBJ2-7, with 7 nucleotides matching TRBD2. After removal of 6 bases from V and 3 bases from J, the junction contained 5 bases not matched to a gene. Germline values: CDR1 SGHTA, CDR2 FQGNSA. The CDR3 extends over 13 amino acids. The CDR3 here is CASSGDYHYEQYF. CDR3 nucleotide sequence: TGTGCCAGCAGTGGGGACTATCACTACGAGCAGTACTTC.